This TCR beta chain was obtained from a study of Graves' ophthalmopathy and Graves' hyperthyroidism. For the study at large: Peripheral blood was obtained at first diagnosis, ahead of any treatment.

This clonotype was picked up many times. The junction differs from germline at one of its ends, possibly a read error. Exclusion criteria comprised other autoimmune diseases, uncontrolled infections, pregnancy or lactation in patients. Orbital computed tomography and thyroid ultrasound, along with TRAb, serum thyroxine and clinical symptoms, underpinned diagnosis. As the template, RNA transcripts were used to amplify TCR beta CDR3 regions. Second-round multiplex PCR followed a first-round RT-PCR using HTBI primers. TCRdb re-analysed the multiplex PCR reads in MiXCR, keeping a single row per CDR3 protein. In the table there are about 620,000 distinct CDR3 sequences, about 20% of which are singletons. Material for sequencing was peripheral blood. The receptor was isolated from a woman under 30 with stable Graves' hyperthyroidism. Some clones in this sample may be carry-over from other donors' samples.

CDR3 amino acids: CASSFGNSPLHF. DNA of the CDR3: TGTGCCAGCAGCTTCGGCAATTCACCCCTCCACTTT. The V and J genes are TRBV5-1 and TRBJ1-6; D uncertain. The CDR3 sequence is 12 residues long. The germline gives CDR1 SGHRS, CDR2 YFSETQ.